This entry features one TCR beta chain sequence. These data are taken from a study of cytomegalovirus exposure and HLA in healthy donors. The CDR3 consists of 15 residues. V shed 5 bases, J shed 4 bases, and the junction held 10 bases outside the gene matches. In germline, CDR1 is MNHEY, CDR2 SVGAGI. The PCR was carried out with 60 Vbeta primers and 13 Jbeta primers. Produced via immunoSEQ multiplex PCR; TCRdb's table is partial and in-frame only. The sample holds roughly 150,000 clones; 70% to 75% are singletons and the top ten take roughly 1.7%. The sample was PBMCs. The sequence was collected from a woman in her twenties or thirties in good health and CMV-seronegative. This chain connects TRBV6-5 to TRBJ2-5, with TRBD1 matching over 7 bases. The CDR3 region is CASSAPGQLRETQYF. The CDR3 DNA is TGTGCCAGCAGTGCCCCGGGACAGCTTAGAGAGACCCAGTACTTC.